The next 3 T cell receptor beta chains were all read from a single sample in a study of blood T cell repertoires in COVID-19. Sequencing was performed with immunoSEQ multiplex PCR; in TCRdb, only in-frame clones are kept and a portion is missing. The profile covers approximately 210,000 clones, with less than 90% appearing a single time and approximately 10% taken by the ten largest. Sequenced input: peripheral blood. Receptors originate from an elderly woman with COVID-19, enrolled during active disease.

CDR3 in DNA: TGTGCCAGCAGAGGGACAGGGGTTCCCACTGAAGCTTTCTTT. This encodes CASRGTGVPTEAFF. J is TRBJ1-1 and V is TRBV27, with 10 bases that match TRBD1. V dropped 6 bases and J dropped 4; count of bases not matched to a gene: 5. CDR1 MNHEY and CDR2 SMNVEV come from the germline V gene (reference sequence). The CDR3 runs 14 residues.

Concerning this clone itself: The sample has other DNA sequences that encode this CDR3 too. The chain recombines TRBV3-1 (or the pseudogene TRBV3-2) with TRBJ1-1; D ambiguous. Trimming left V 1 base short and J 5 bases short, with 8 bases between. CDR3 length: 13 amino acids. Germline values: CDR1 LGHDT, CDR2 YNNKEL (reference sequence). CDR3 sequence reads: CASSQGSGTEAFF. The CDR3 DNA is TGTGCCAGCAGCCAAGGTTCGGGTACTGAAGCTTTCTTT.

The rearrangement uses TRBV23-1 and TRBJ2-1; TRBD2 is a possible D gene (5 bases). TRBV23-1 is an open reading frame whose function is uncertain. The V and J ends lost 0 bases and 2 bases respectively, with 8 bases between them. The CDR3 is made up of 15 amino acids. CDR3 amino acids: CASSQSGSPYNEQFF. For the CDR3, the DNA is TGCGCCAGCAGTCAATCGGGGAGCCCCTACAATGAGCAGTTCTTC.